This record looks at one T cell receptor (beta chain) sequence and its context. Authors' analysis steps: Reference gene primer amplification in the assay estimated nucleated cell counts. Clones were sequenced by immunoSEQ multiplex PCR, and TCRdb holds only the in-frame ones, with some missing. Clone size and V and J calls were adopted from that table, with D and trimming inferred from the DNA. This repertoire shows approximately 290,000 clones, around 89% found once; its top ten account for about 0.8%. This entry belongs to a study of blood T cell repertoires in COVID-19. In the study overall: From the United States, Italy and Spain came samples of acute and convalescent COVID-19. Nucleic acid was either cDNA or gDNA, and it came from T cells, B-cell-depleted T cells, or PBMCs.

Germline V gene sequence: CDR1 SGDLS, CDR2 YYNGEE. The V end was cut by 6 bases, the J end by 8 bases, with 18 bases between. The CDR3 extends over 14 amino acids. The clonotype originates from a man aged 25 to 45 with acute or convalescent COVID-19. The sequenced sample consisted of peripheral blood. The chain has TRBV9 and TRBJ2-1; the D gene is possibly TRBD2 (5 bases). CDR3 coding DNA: TGTGCCAGCAACCCCCGGACTCGCACGGATGAGCAGTTCTTC. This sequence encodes CASNPRTRTDEQFF.